This T cell receptor (beta chain) was sequenced in a study of response to subunit inactivated influenza vaccine. V lost 5 bases to trimming and J lost 5 bases; unmatched junction nucleotides: 8. The CDR3 has 15 amino acids. From germline, CDR1 is MDHEN and CDR2 SYDVKM. This clonotype occurred many times. Via MiXCR, TCRdb re-called the RT-PCR reads, giving one row per CDR3 protein. The sample gives more than 550,000 distinct CDR3 sequences, approximately 10% of which show up once; roughly 9.6% is in the top ten. The data also belong to a second study, concerning T cells expressing NK-cell markers. That source adds: In generating TCR beta cDNA, 5'RACE template switching with UMIs was used. CD3+CD56+NKG2C+, CD3+CD56+NKG2C- and CD3+CD56-NKG2C+ T cells, once sorted, supplied the TCR beta repertoires. Dominant NKG2C+ clonotype frequencies of about 1.0-8% of CD8+ T cells were measured in about 6 donors. Expanded clones of NKG2C+ T cells had an unclear HCMV specificity.

This sequence originates from a man aged 45 to 65 who received an inactivated influenza vaccine. This sequence joins TRBV28 and TRBJ2-5; 10 bases are a match to TRBD1. Sequenced here: PBMCs from blood, sampled on the day of vaccination. Written as DNA, the CDR3 is TGTGCCAGCAGTGTGACAGGGGGCGAGTATGAGACCCAGTACTTC. The encoded protein is CASSVTGGEYETQYF.